This T cell receptor (beta chain) was identified in a study of blood T cell repertoires in COVID-19. Germline V CDR1 and CDR2: SGHNT, YYREEE (reference sequence). Trimming shortened V by 0 bases and J by 0 bases, and 7 bases separated the two germline ends. The CDR3 loop spans 14 amino acids. Here immunoSEQ multiplex PCR was the method, and the copy in TCRdb shows in-frame clones only, minus some. The data contain about 180,000 clones, 80% to 90% of them seen just once; the ten biggest clones take up roughly 8.7%. The sample holds a few counts of this clone. The rearrangement joins TRBV5-4 to TRBJ2-7, with D perhaps TRBD2 (5 bases). This TCR was recovered from a man aged 50 to 60 with active or convalescent COVID-19. The sequenced material came from peripheral blood. CDR3 loop: CASSLDAGSYEQYF. The CDR3 nucleotides read TGTGCCAGCAGCTTGGATGCGGGCTCCTACGAGCAGTACTTC. The entire variable domain, with the rest obtained from reference TRBV5-4 and TRBJ2-7, is as follows: ETGVTQSPTHLIKTRGQQVTLRCSSQSGHNTVSWYQQALGQGPQFIFQYYREEENGRGNFPPRFSGLQFPNYSSELNVNALELDDSALYLCASSLDAGSYEQYFGPGTRLTVT.